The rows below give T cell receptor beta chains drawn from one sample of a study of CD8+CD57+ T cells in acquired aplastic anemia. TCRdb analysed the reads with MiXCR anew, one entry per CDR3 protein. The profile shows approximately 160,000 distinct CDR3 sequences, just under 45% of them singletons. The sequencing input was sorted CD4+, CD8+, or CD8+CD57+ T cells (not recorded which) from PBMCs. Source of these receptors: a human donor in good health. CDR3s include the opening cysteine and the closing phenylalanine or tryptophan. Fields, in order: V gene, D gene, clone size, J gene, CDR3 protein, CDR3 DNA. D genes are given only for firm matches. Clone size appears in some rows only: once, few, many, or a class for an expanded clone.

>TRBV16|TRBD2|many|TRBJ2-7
CASSQSGVAGSYEQYF
TGTGCCAGCAGCCAATCGGGGGTAGCGGGGTCCTACGAGCAGTACTTC
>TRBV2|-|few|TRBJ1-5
CASSGSNQPQHF
TGTGCCAGCAGTGGTAGCAATCAGCCCCAGCATTTT
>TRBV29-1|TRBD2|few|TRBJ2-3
CSTSGASTDTQYF
TGCAGCACTAGCGGGGCTAGCACAGATACGCAGTATTTT
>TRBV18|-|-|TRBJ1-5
CASSPSIAHSNQPQHF
TGTGCCAGCTCACCATCTATCGCACACAGCAATCAGCCCCAGCATTTT
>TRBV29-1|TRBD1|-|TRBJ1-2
CSVEDLGQGYYGYTF
TGCAGCGTTGAAGATCTGGGACAGGGGTACTATGGCTACACCTTC
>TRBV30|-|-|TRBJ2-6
CAWTMAGANVLTF
TGTGCCTGGACCATGGCCGGGGCCAACGTCCTGACTTTC
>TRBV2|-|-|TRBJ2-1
CASRGGYYNEQFF
TGTGCCAGCAGGGGCGGGTACTACAATGAGCAGTTCTTC
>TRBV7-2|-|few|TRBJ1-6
CASSLVANSPLHF
TGTGCCAGCAGCCTCGTTGCCAATTCACCCCTCCACTTT
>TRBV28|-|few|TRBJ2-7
CASRRLPGAYEQYF
TGTGCCAGCAGGCGACTCCCGGGGGCCTACGAGCAGTACTTC
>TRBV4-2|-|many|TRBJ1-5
CASSQVPAQEWPQHF
TGTGCCAGCAGCCAAGTTCCAGCCCAGGAATGGCCCCAGCATTTT